What follows describes a single TCR beta chain. Its antigen specificity is not known. The record has no base qualities; no much larger clone is one base away. The label giving this sample's time point can be read as: 45 to 50 days after influenza vaccine administration. The library was built by means of RT-PCR. The sequencer listed for this sample is Illumina HiSeq 2500. Clones were called with MiXCR by TCRdb after fastp trimmed the public reads at Q25, and only in-frame beta chains were retained. Under each unique CDR3 protein, matching rows form one entry showing the most common genes and DNA. The table for this sample lists over 400,000 distinct CDR3 sequences; over 9.5% of them were counted only once. Around 12% of the sample comes from the top ten. V drops 3 bases and J drops 8 bases, leaving 19 bases in between. Spanning cysteine to phenylalanine, the CDR3 consists of 14 amino acids. Just the 42-base CDR3 DNA is kept, in frame starting at base 1. Reading the germline V gene (reference sequence) gives CDR1 DFQATT and CDR2 SNEGSKA.

This entry comes from a study of response to subunit inactivated influenza vaccine (dated by TCRdb to 2017 to 2018). Concerning the study at large: The study used deep quantitative T cell receptor repertoire profiling to track responses to a trivalent subunit inactivated influenza vaccine.

Paper-wide results and their limitations: According to the authors, only a limited number of new T cells may be recruited by each seasonal influenza vaccination.

The specimen comprised PBMCs from blood, sampled about 6 weeks after vaccination. This receptor was obtained from a man over 45 who received an inactivated influenza vaccine. Donor details come from another sample of the same person, matched by shared clones. The rearranged chain carries TRBV20-1 and TRBJ1-2; tentative D gene TRBD1, with 5 bases matching. The nucleotide sequence is TGCAGTGCTAGGGCCCCGGGGGACCTCAGGGGCTACACCTTC. This encodes CSARAPGDLRGYTF.